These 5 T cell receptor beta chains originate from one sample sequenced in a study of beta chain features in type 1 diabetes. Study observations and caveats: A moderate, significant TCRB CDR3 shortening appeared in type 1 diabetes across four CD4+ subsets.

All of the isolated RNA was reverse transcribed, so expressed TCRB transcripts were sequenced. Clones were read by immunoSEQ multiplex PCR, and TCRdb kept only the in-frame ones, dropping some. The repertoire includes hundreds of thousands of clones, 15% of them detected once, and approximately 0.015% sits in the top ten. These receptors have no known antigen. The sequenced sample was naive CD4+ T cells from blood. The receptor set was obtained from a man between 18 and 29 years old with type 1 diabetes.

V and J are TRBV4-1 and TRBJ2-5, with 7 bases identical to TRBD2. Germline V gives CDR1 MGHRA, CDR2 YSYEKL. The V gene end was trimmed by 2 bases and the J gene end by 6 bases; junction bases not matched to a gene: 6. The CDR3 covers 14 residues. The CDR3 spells CASSQFGGRKTQYF. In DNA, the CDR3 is TGCGCCAGCAGCCAATTCGGGGGGAGGAAGACCCAGTACTTC.

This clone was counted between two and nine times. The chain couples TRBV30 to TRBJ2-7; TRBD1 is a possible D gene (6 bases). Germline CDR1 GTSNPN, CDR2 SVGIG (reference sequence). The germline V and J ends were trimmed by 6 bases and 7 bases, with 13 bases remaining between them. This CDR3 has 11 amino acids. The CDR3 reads CACHRVGEQYF. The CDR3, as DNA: TGTGCCTGTCACAGGGTTGGGGAGCAGTACTTC.

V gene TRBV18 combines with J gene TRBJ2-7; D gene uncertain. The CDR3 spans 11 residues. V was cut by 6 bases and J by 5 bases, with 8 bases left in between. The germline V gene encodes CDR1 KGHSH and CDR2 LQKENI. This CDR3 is CASSYNHEQYF. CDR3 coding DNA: TGTGCCAGCTCGTACAACCACGAGCAGTACTTC.

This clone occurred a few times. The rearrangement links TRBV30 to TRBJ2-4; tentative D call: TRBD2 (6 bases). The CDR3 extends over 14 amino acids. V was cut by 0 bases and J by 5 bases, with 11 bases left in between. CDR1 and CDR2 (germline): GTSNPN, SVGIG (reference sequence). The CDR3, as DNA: TGTGCCTGGAGTGTAGGTCCTAGCGAAAACATTCAGTACTTC. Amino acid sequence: CAWSVGPSENIQYF.

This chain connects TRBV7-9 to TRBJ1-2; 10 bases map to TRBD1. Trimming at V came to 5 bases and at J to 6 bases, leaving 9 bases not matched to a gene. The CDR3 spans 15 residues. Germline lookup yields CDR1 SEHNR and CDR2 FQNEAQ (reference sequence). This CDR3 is CASSSVRQGANGYTF. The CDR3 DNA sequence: TGTGCCAGCAGCAGTGTGCGACAGGGGGCTAATGGCTACACCTTC.